The rows below give T cell receptor beta chains drawn from one sample of a study of regulatory T cells in long-lasting Graves disease. In TCRdb, the multiplex PCR reads were re-called with MiXCR into one record per CDR3 protein. The table includes over 650,000 distinct CDR3 sequences, 25% to 35% detected once. The specimen comprised peripheral blood mononuclear cells (PBMCs), sampled when the disease was refractory, from a patient treated with antithyroid drugs. The receptors were gathered from a female donor with Graves disease. Both conserved end residues are part of each CDR3. Clone size is not always given. Where it is, it says once, few, many or a class for expanded clones.

v_call: TRBV20-1
clone_size: few
j_call: TRBJ2-7
cdr3_aa: CSISGKRYEQYF

v_call: TRBV6-1
clone_size: once
j_call: TRBJ2-1
cdr3_aa: CASSPTRREATTYNEQFF

v_call: TRBV30
clone_size: few
j_call: TRBJ2-7
cdr3_aa: CAWAGGSYEQYF

v_call: TRBV2
clone_size: .
j_call: TRBJ2-7
cdr3_aa: CASSLTGITYEQYF

v_call: TRBV12-3/TRBV12-4
clone_size: .
j_call: TRBJ2-1
cdr3_aa: CASSPATRLAGVIPYNEQFF

v_call: TRBV3-1
clone_size: .
j_call: TRBJ2-7
cdr3_aa: CASSQDVGGYEQYF

v_call: TRBV11-2
clone_size: few
j_call: TRBJ2-7
cdr3_aa: CASSLDRGKAYEQYF

v_call: TRBV13
clone_size: .
j_call: TRBJ1-1
cdr3_aa: CASSQRLNTEAFF

v_call: TRBV5-1
clone_size: many
j_call: TRBJ1-1
cdr3_aa: CASSLAGTENTEAFF

v_call: TRBV13
clone_size: many
j_call: TRBJ1-4
cdr3_aa: CASSRRTSLIEGDEKLFF

v_call: TRBV20-1
clone_size: .
j_call: TRBJ2-1
cdr3_aa: CSATSGRAGNEQFF

v_call: TRBV20-1
clone_size: .
j_call: TRBJ1-2
cdr3_aa: CSARSDRGGGYTF

v_call: TRBV18
clone_size: few
j_call: TRBJ2-7
cdr3_aa: CASSPIRSGEQYF

v_call: TRBV20-1
clone_size: .
j_call: TRBJ2-7
cdr3_aa: CSARKTGPTYEQYF

v_call: TRBV18
clone_size: once
j_call: TRBJ2-7
cdr3_aa: CASSTRDRYEQYF

v_call: TRBV29-1
clone_size: .
j_call: TRBJ2-7
cdr3_aa: CSVEDNRVYEQYF

v_call: TRBV11-2
clone_size: .
j_call: TRBJ1-2
cdr3_aa: CASSLEGGTNYGYTF

v_call: TRBV12-3/TRBV12-4
clone_size: many
j_call: TRBJ2-4
cdr3_aa: CASSRTEGITKNIQYF

v_call: TRBV11-2
clone_size: many
j_call: TRBJ2-5
cdr3_aa: CASSTGETQYF

v_call: TRBV28
clone_size: many
j_call: TRBJ2-2
cdr3_aa: CASSGSTGELFF

v_call: TRBV11-2
clone_size: many
j_call: TRBJ1-4
cdr3_aa: CASSLGTGTEKLFF

v_call: TRBV5-1
clone_size: .
j_call: TRBJ2-7
cdr3_aa: CASSLVLGEGEQYF

v_call: TRBV30
clone_size: few
j_call: TRBJ1-5
cdr3_aa: CAWSVGDYSNQPQHF

v_call: TRBV19
clone_size: .
j_call: TRBJ1-1
cdr3_aa: CASTPLGSIYTEAFF

v_call: TRBV20-1
clone_size: few
j_call: TRBJ1-6
cdr3_aa: CSARDQGRRLNSPLHF

v_call: TRBV7-8
clone_size: .
j_call: TRBJ1-5
cdr3_aa: CASSWDTLGSQHF